A single sample gave rise to the 30 T cell receptor beta chains below, sequenced in a study of cytomegalovirus exposure and HLA in healthy donors. Method: immunoSEQ multiplex PCR; TCRdb's copy keeps in-frame clones and lacks some. The repertoire has 150,000 to 200,000 clones, 86% of them found once; the top ten carry under 7%. The sample consisted of PBMCs. These receptors were taken from a young woman in good health and CMV-seronegative.

This chain joins TRBV7-8 and TRBJ2-1, with 8 positions matching TRBD2. CDR3 size: 15 residues. Per the germline V gene, CDR1 is SGHVS and CDR2 is FQNEAQ. V lost 8 bases to trimming and J lost 0 bases; unmatched junction nucleotides: 6. The CDR3 spells CASAGGLGSYNEQFF. As DNA, the CDR3 is TGTGCCAGCGCGGGGGGCCTTGGCTCCTACAATGAGCAGTTCTTC.

This clone was picked up one time. The rearrangement links TRBV6-5 to TRBJ1-1, with 8 positions matching TRBD1. Germline V gene lookup returns CDR1 MNHEY and CDR2 SVGAGI. CDR3 length: 14 residues. The ends lost 8 bases at V and 1 base at J; junction bases unmatched: 6. The CDR3 is CASGKGQANTEAFF. As DNA, the CDR3 is TGTGCCAGCGGCAAGGGACAGGCGAACACTGAAGCTTTCTTT.

This clone was recorded only once. The chain is built from TRBV4-1 and TRBJ2-7, with D possibly TRBD2 on 6 matching bases. The germline V and J ends were trimmed by 1 base and 3 bases, with 13 bases remaining between them. The CDR3 length is 15 residues. CDR1 is MGHRA, CDR2 YSYEKL, per germline. The CDR3 region is CASSQGEGLIYEQYF. Here the CDR3 DNA reads TGCGCCAGCAGCCAAGGAGAGGGACTGATCTACGAGCAGTACTTC.

This chain uses TRBV28 with TRBJ2-3, with 10 bases that match TRBD2. Trimming at V came to 5 bases and at J to 5 bases, leaving 7 bases not matched to a gene. The CDR3 is made up of 15 amino acids. The germline V gene encodes CDR1 MDHEN and CDR2 SYDVKM. The CDR3 nucleotides are TGTGCCAGCAGTCCAGCGGGAGGGTTGGGAGATACGCAGTATTTT. This gives the protein CASSPAGGLGDTQYF. Based on the CDR3 plus reference TRBV28 and TRBJ2-3, the full variable domain is DVKVTQSSRYLVKRTGEKVFLECVQDMDHENMFWYRQDPGLGLRLIYFSYDVKMKEKGDIPEGYSVSREKKERFSLILESASTNQTSMYLCASSPAGGLGDTQYFGPGTRLTVL.

The rearrangement joins TRBV4-3 to TRBJ2-3, with TRBD2 matching over 8 bases. V trimming: 2 bases; J trimming: 1 base; junction bases outside the gene matches: 5. This CDR3 region has 16 residues. Germline V CDR1 and CDR2: LGHNA, YSLEER. The CDR3 nucleotides read TGCGCCAGCAGCCAACCGGGGCGGGGGGGCACAGATACGCAGTATTTT. This translates into CASSQPGRGGTDTQYF.

The J gene is TRBJ1-1, the V gene TRBV7-3; D call uncertain. The CDR3 runs to 12 residues. Trimming left V 3 bases short and J 8 bases short, with 10 bases between. Germline V gene lookup returns CDR1 SGHTA and CDR2 FQGTGA. CDR3 coding DNA: TGTGCCAGCAGCTTCGCATCAACCGAAGCTTTCTTT. It is translated as CASSFASTEAFF.

The chain couples TRBV2 to TRBJ2-1; tentatively, D is TRBD1 or TRBD2 (5 bases each). Trimming shortened V by 10 bases and J by 2 bases, and 21 bases separated the two germline ends. Looked up from germline, CDR1 is SNHLY and CDR2 is FYNNEI. The CDR3 is 16 residues long. The CDR3 DNA follows: TGTGCCACCGCTCCAAGTAGGGGAGTAACCTACAATGAGCAGTTCTTC. Translated, it gives CATAPSRGVTYNEQFF.

In DNA form, the CDR3 reads TGCGCCAGCAGTCAATCAGTAACAGGTGTTCGAGAGACCCAGTACTTC. This codes for CASSQSVTGVRETQYF. The V and J genes are TRBV23-1 and TRBJ2-5; tentative D call: TRBD1 (5 bases). TRBV23-1 is recorded as an ORF, its role being uncertain. This CDR3 comprises 16 residues. Trimming took 0 bases from V and 4 from J, leaving 15 bases between them.

The chain links TRBV7-3 to TRBJ2-2; D is uncertain. The V end lost 5 bases, the J end lost 7 bases, and 14 bases lay between the germline ends. From germline, CDR1 is SGHTA and CDR2 FQGTGA. There are 14 residues in the CDR3. The CDR3 region has the DNA TGTGCCAGCAGCCGGGCGGTAGCTGTCGGGGAGCTGTTTTTT. Its translation: CASSRAVAVGELFF.

The chain combines TRBV5-1 with TRBJ1-1; D call uncertain. The germline V gene has CDR1 SGHRS and CDR2 YFSETQ. This CDR3 has 15 residues. The V end lost 0 bases, the J end lost 0 bases, and 9 bases lay between the germline ends. The CDR3 DNA reads TGCGCCAGCAGCTTGGAGGCGTTTATGAACACTGAAGCTTTCTTT. Amino acids: CASSLEAFMNTEAFF.

In this sample, this clone is medium-sized (0.01 to 0.1%). This rearrangement joins TRBV6-4 to TRBJ2-2; tentative D call: TRBD1 (6 bases). Germline loops: CDR1 MRHNA, CDR2 SNTAGT. The CDR3 covers 14 residues. Trimming removed 4 bases at V and 5 bases at J, with 11 bases between. CDR3 sequence reads: CASSGDIETGELFF. Written as DNA, the CDR3 is TGTGCCAGCAGTGGGGACATAGAAACCGGGGAGCTGTTTTTT.

V gene TRBV13 combines with J gene TRBJ2-1; 8 nucleotides match TRBD1. J lost 8 bases, V lost 4 bases, and 7 bases had no gene match. There are 14 residues in the CDR3. Per the germline V gene, CDR1 is PRHDT and CDR2 is FYEKMQ (reference sequence). In DNA, the CDR3 is TGTGCCAGCAGCTGGGGGCAGGGGGCAGATGAGCAGTTCTTC. Encoded protein: CASSWGQGADEQFF.

The J gene is TRBJ1-1, the V gene TRBV15; no definite D call. V was pared by 5 bases and J by 5 bases, with 12 bases between. This CDR3 has 13 residues. Germline V gives CDR1 LNHNV, CDR2 YYDKDF (reference sequence). The CDR3 sequence: CATSPVPLTEAFF. The CDR3 DNA follows: TGTGCCACCAGCCCTGTCCCCCTAACTGAAGCTTTCTTT.

This clone was detected only a few times. V is TRBV27 and J is TRBJ1-5; no definite D call. V lost 4 bases, J lost 0 bases, and 7 bases lay in between. The CDR3 loop spans 14 amino acids. Germline values: CDR1 MNHEY, CDR2 SMNVEV (reference sequence). The CDR3 DNA sequence: TGTGCCAGCAGTTCGCACTATAGCAATCAGCCCCAGCATTTT. This gives the protein CASSSHYSNQPQHF.

The chain links TRBV19 to TRBJ2-7, with 7 positions matching TRBD2. With 8 bases clipped from V and 2 bases from J, the junction kept 9 bases outside the gene matches. The germline CDR1 and CDR2 sequences are LNHDA and SQIVND (reference sequence). CDR3 size: 14 residues. The CDR3: CASGPAGSTYEQYF. CDR3 coding DNA: TGTGCCAGTGGGCCAGCGGGATCCACCTACGAGCAGTACTTC.

This chain joins TRBV18 and TRBJ2-7; D might be TRBD1 (6 bases). This CDR3 comprises 16 residues. Germline V lookup: CDR1 KGHSH, CDR2 LQKENI. V lost 2 bases and J 0 bases, leaving 14 bases between the germline ends. CDR3 sequence: CASSPTAGVSSYEQYF. The CDR3 DNA reads as TGTGCCAGCTCACCAACTGCAGGGGTGAGCTCCTACGAGCAGTACTTC.

J is TRBJ2-1 and V is TRBV13, with TRBD1 as a possible D gene (6 bases). V lost 4 bases to trimming and J lost 7 bases, with 20 bases between them. The CDR3 extends over 16 amino acids. The germline V gene has CDR1 PRHDT and CDR2 FYEKMQ (reference sequence). The CDR3 sequence: CASSSVSGARRNEQFF. CDR3 nucleotide sequence: TGTGCCAGCAGCTCTGTTTCAGGGGCACGAAGGAATGAGCAGTTCTTC.

The chain recombines TRBV12-5 with TRBJ1-3, with D possibly being TRBD1 (5 bases). The V end was cut by 0 bases, the J end by 1 base, with 19 bases between. The CDR3 runs to 19 residues. Germline-derived CDR1 and CDR2 are LGHNT and FRNRAP. DNA of the CDR3: TGTGCTAGTGGTTTGGTACTTAGCGAGGACATCGGATCTGGAAACACCATATATTTT. It codes for CASGLVLSEDIGSGNTIYF.

The chain links TRBV5-1 to TRBJ2-3, with a weak D call TRBD2 (5 bases). Germline V CDR1 and CDR2: SGHRS, YFSETQ. V was clipped by 3 bases and J by 6 bases, with 14 bases between them. There are 14 residues in the CDR3. The CDR3 nucleotides read TGCGCCAGCAGCTCAACTAGTTTGGGTGATACGCAGTATTTT. Translating gives CASSSTSLGDTQYF.

The chain employs TRBV29-1 and TRBJ2-1; 8 positions match TRBD1. Germline V gives CDR1 SQVTM, CDR2 ANQGSEA. This CDR3 region has 14 residues. Trimming cost V 2 bases and J 7 bases; bases outside gene matches: 7. The CDR3 spells CSVERRTGKNEQFF. The DNA for the CDR3 is TGCAGCGTTGAACGTCGGACAGGGAAGAATGAGCAGTTCTTC.

This rearrangement joins TRBV18 to TRBJ1-5; TRBD1 matches 7 bases. The CDR3 covers 21 residues. From germline, CDR1 is KGHSH and CDR2 LQKENI. J gave up 9 bases and V 1 base, and 27 bases lay outside the gene matches. DNA of the CDR3: TGTGCCAGCTCACCACTATCGGGGGGTACAGGGGAGAGGATACGCGATGGGCCCCAGCATTTT. Amino acids: CASSPLSGGTGERIRDGPQHF.

V and J are TRBV5-1 and TRBJ2-1, with 13 bases fitting TRBD2. J was trimmed by 2 bases and V by 3 bases; bases with no gene match: 5. Germline-derived CDR1 and CDR2 are SGHRS and YFSETQ. This CDR3 spans 17 amino acids. The CDR3 sequence is CASSWTSGSSAYNEQFF. The CDR3 DNA reads TGCGCCAGCAGCTGGACTAGCGGGAGCAGCGCCTACAATGAGCAGTTCTTC.

In its sample, this clone was seen a few times. The V call is TRBV11-2, the J call TRBJ2-1; TRBD2 matches at 8 bases. From germline, CDR1 is SGHAT and CDR2 FQNNGV. J gave up 7 bases and V 0 bases, and 5 bases lay outside the gene matches. The CDR3 runs 15 residues. CDR3: CASSLDRTSPNEQFF. Here the CDR3 DNA reads TGTGCCAGCAGCTTAGATCGGACTAGCCCAAATGAGCAGTTCTTC.

The chain carries TRBV9 and TRBJ2-7, with D unresolved. Germline V gene data show CDR1 as SGDLS and CDR2 as YYNGEE. The CDR3 runs 13 residues. V gave up 0 bases and J gave up 1 base, with 5 bases separating them. In nucleotides, the CDR3 is TGTGCCAGCAGCGTAGGGGTTTCCTACGAGCAGTACTTC. Protein sequence: CASSVGVSYEQYF.

This clone has just a few counts. The V and J genes are TRBV11-2 and TRBJ2-7; D uncertain. V lost 4 bases and J 1 base, leaving 5 bases between the germline ends. Germline V gives CDR1 SGHAT, CDR2 FQNNGV. The CDR3 has 12 amino acids. For the CDR3, the DNA is TGTGCCAGCAGCTACGAGTCCTACGAGCAGTACTTC. It codes for CASSYESYEQYF.

The chain links TRBV2 to TRBJ2-2; 9 nucleotides line up with TRBD1. Germline-derived CDR1 and CDR2 are SNHLY and FYNNEI. CDR3 length: 15 residues. The J segment lost 4 bases and the V segment lost 4 bases, leaving 4 bases of the junction unmatched. The CDR3 sequence is CASSGQGGSTGELFF. For the CDR3, the DNA is TGTGCCAGCAGTGGACAGGGGGGGAGCACCGGGGAGCTGTTTTTT.

This clone was counted a few times. The chain joins TRBV13 to TRBJ2-7, with 8 bases fitting TRBD1. Looked up from germline, CDR1 is PRHDT and CDR2 is FYEKMQ (reference sequence). V shed 4 bases and J 3 bases; nucleotides not matched to a gene: 5. This CDR3 region has 14 residues. CDR3 sequence: CASSSPGQDYEQYF. The CDR3 DNA is TGTGCCAGCAGCTCTCCGGGACAGGACTACGAGCAGTACTTC.

The chain couples TRBV29-1 to TRBJ1-1; D gene uncertain. This CDR3 has 13 amino acids. The germline V and J ends were trimmed by 8 bases and 1 base, with 14 bases remaining between them. Germline CDR1 and CDR2: SQVTM and ANQGSEA. The CDR3 sequence is CSPVETANTEAFF. DNA for the CDR3: TGCAGCCCCGTCGAGACGGCGAACACTGAAGCTTTCTTT.

The chain carries TRBV2 and TRBJ2-2; D not resolved. This CDR3 has 13 amino acids. Germline CDR1 SNHLY, CDR2 FYNNEI. Trimming left V 2 bases short and J 3 bases short, with 4 bases between. The chain's CDR3 is CASSEQHTGELFF. In DNA, the CDR3 is TGTGCCAGCAGTGAACAACACACCGGGGAGCTGTTTTTT.

The chain uses TRBV7-8 and TRBJ2-1; no firm D call. The V and J ends lost 8 bases and 4 bases respectively, with 18 bases between them. Germline V gene data show CDR1 as SGHVS and CDR2 as FQNEAQ. The CDR3 is made up of 15 amino acids. The CDR3: CASSKSDVRYNEQFF. The CDR3 region has the DNA TGTGCCAGCTCAAAGTCGGATGTGAGGTACAATGAGCAGTTCTTC.